These 8 T cell receptor beta chains share one sample of origin, sequenced in a study of blood T cell repertoires in COVID-19. TCRdb keeps only in-frame clones here, not all; method: immunoSEQ multiplex PCR. The data contain about 480,000 clones, about 91% of them seen just once; the ten biggest clones take up around an eighth. The sample consisted of peripheral blood. The receptors were sampled from a woman in her fifties or sixties with COVID-19, enrolled during active disease.

The chain is built from TRBV5-6 and TRBJ2-5; D is perhaps TRBD2 (5 bases). V lost 4 bases, J lost 13 bases, and 17 bases lay in between. This CDR3 region has 12 residues. Germline V gene lookup returns CDR1 SGHDT and CDR2 YYEEEE. Here the CDR3 DNA reads TGTGCCAGCAGCCTAGCAACGAAGGATCGGTACTTC. Its protein is CASSLATKDRYF.

CDR3 in DNA: TGTGCCATCAGTGAGTCTACGGTCAAAAACATTCAGTACTTC. Translation: CAISESTVKNIQYF. V is TRBV10-3 and J is TRBJ2-4; D remains ambiguous. Germline V gives CDR1 ENHRY, CDR2 SYGVKD. V lost 0 bases, J lost 3 bases, and 6 bases lay in between. The CDR3 runs to 14 residues.

The chain couples TRBV28 to TRBJ2-1; perhaps TRBD1 as D (6 bases). This CDR3 has 14 residues. V shed 5 bases and J shed 6 bases, with 14 bases lying between them. In germline, CDR1 is MDHEN, CDR2 SYDVKM. The chain's CDR3 is CASSIIGTINEQFF. In DNA form, the CDR3 reads TGTGCCAGCAGTATCATAGGGACAATCAATGAGCAGTTCTTC.

The chain uses TRBV7-6 and TRBJ2-7; D is possibly TRBD1 (5 bases). The CDR3 totals 17 residues. Trimming left V 2 bases short and J 6 bases short, with 23 bases between. Germline V gene data show CDR1 as SGHVS and CDR2 as FNYEAQ. This chain's CDR3 is CASSLYLSSVTELEQYF. The DNA for the CDR3 is TGTGCCAGCAGCTTATATTTGAGCAGCGTGACAGAACTCGAGCAGTACTTC. Drawing the rest from reference TRBV7-6 and TRBJ2-7, the complete variable domain is GAGVSQSPRYKVTKRGQDVALRCDPISGHVSLYWYRQALGQGPEFLTYFNYEAQQDKSGLPNDRFSAERPEGSISTLTIQRTEQRDSAMYRCASSLYLSSVTELEQYFGPGTRLTVT.

The V call is TRBV9, the J call TRBJ1-3; 8 bases match TRBD1. The CDR3 runs to 14 residues. Germline V gene data show CDR1 as SGDLS and CDR2 as YYNGEE. V shed 4 bases and J 5 bases; nucleotides not matched to a gene: 5. The CDR3 coding sequence is TGTGCCAGCAGCAACGGACAGGGAAGAAACACCATATATTTT. It codes for CASSNGQGRNTIYF.

Only one count was recorded for this clone. This chain uses TRBV30 with TRBJ1-6; 7 bases align to TRBD1. This CDR3 comprises 16 residues. The ends lost 5 bases at V and 1 base at J; junction bases unmatched: 8. Germline CDR1 reads GTSNPN; CDR2 reads SVGIG (reference sequence). CDR3 DNA: TGTGCCTGGGACGGACAGGAGGGTTCCTATAATTCACCCCTCCACTTT. Protein sequence: CAWDGQEGSYNSPLHF. The whole variable domain, remainder taken from reference TRBV30 and TRBJ1-6, is SQTIHQWPATLVQPVGSPLSLECTVEGTSNPNLYWYRQAAGRGLQLLFYSVGIGQISSEVPQNLSASRPQDRQFILSSKKLLLSDSGFYLCAWDGQEGSYNSPLHFGNGTRLTVT.

This clone was seen only once. The chain combines TRBV9 with TRBJ1-5; D uncertain. This CDR3 spans 14 amino acids. Germline CDR1 SGDLS, CDR2 YYNGEE. V was pared by 0 bases and J by 4 bases, with 8 bases between. The CDR3 region is CASSVGSLNQPQHF. DNA of the CDR3: TGTGCCAGCAGCGTAGGGAGTTTAAATCAGCCCCAGCATTTT.

In nucleotides, the CDR3 is TGCGCCAGCAGCCCTGGACAGGGCGGGGGACTGTTTTTT. Encoded protein: CASSPGQGGGLFF. This sequence joins TRBV4-1 and TRBJ1-4; 8 nucleotides agree with TRBD1. With V trimmed by 4 bases and J by 13 bases, 8 bases remained unmatched. In germline, CDR1 is MGHRA, CDR2 YSYEKL. There are 13 residues in the CDR3.